The sequence of this TCR beta chain was determined in a study of lymphopenia after photon versus proton radiotherapy. Concerning this clone itself: Its antigen is undetermined.

Study results and caveats: Survival link was tested only in deceased patients; proton benefit remains a possibility. Under photons, naive T cells and diversity fell while effector/memory populations rose. Oligoclonal CD8+ Temra expansion after nadir drove photon patients' diversity drop.

TCRdb's table, derived via immunoSEQ multiplex PCR, lists solely in-frame clones and lacks some. The sample has 30,000 to 40,000 clones, about 87% seen once. The sample in question was peripheral blood, obtained from a patient treated with proton-based radiotherapy. The receptor was derived from a woman aged 65 to 85 with pancreatic cancer.

CDR3 sequence reads: CASSQDMGEPYGYTF. CDR3 sequence (DNA): TGCGCCAGCAGCCAAGATATGGGGGAACCATATGGCTACACCTTC. J is TRBJ1-2 and V is TRBV4-3; perhaps TRBD1 as D (5 bases). Germline V gives CDR1 LGHNA, CDR2 YSLEER. Trimming shortened V by 0 bases and J by 5 bases, and 13 bases separated the two germline ends. The CDR3 totals 15 residues.